This T cell receptor beta chain originates from a study of cytomegalovirus exposure and HLA in healthy donors. PCR used 60 Vbeta primers and 13 Jbeta primers. Measured with immunoSEQ multiplex PCR; TCRdb has only the in-frame clones, and not every one. The sample yields roughly 190,000 clones, more than 65% seen once. Study observations and caveats: The later analysis indicated that the majority of CMV-associated TCR beta chains appeared HLA-restricted.

Per the germline V gene, CDR1 is LNHNV and CDR2 is YYDKDF (reference sequence). The CDR3 spans 15 residues. V lost 0 bases, J lost 8 bases, and 8 bases stayed unmatched. As for this clone: The target antigen is unknown.

This chain joins TRBV15 and TRBJ2-5, with 8 bases lining up with TRBD2. Sequencing used PBMCs. This clonotype was sampled from a female donor in good health and CMV-seronegative. CDR3 loop: CATSREMTAGDTQYF. As DNA, the CDR3 is TGTGCCACCAGCAGAGAGATGACAGCGGGAGATACCCAGTACTTC.